What follows is one T cell receptor beta chain and its context. Its antigen remains unknown. From its re-call of the 5' RACE reads, TCRdb lists each CDR3 protein once, without DNA. The sample has around 7,500 distinct CDR3 sequences. This sample was taken from a study of T cells expressing NK-cell markers. Overall study results and limits: The CD3+CD56-NKG2C+ fraction of a handful of donors was likewise dominated by these clonotypes.

The CDR3 is made up of 15 amino acids. CDR1 is MNHEY, CDR2 SMNVEV, per germline (reference sequence). The gene calls are TRBV27 and TRBJ2-1; TCRdb lists TRBD2, though no DNA is available to test this call. The origin of this receptor is a man younger than 30 in good health. The sequenced sample was blood T cells: a sorted CD56 or NKG2C T cell subset, CD4+ or CD8+ T cells, or bulk PBMC T cells (not recorded which). This CDR3 reads CASSLLAGARNEQFF.